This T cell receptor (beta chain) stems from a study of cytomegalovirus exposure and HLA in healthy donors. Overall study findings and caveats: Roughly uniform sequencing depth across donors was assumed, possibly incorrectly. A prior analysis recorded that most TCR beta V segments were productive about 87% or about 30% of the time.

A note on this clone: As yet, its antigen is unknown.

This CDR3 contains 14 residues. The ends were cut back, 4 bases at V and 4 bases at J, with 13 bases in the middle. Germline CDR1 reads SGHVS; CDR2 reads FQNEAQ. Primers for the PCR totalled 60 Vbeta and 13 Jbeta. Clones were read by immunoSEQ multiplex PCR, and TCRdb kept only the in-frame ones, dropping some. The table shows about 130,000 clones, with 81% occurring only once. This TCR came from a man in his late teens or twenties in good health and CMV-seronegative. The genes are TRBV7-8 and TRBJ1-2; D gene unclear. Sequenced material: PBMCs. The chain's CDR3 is CASSSSRTVYGYTF. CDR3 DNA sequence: TGTGCCAGCAGCTCGAGTCGTACGGTCTATGGCTACACCTTC. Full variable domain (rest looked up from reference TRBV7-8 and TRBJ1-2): GAGVSQSPRYKVAKRGQDVALRCDPISGHVSLFWYQQALGQGPEFLTYFQNEAQLDKSGLPSDRFFAERPEGSVSTLKIQRTQQEDSAVYLCASSSSRTVYGYTFGSGTRLTVV.